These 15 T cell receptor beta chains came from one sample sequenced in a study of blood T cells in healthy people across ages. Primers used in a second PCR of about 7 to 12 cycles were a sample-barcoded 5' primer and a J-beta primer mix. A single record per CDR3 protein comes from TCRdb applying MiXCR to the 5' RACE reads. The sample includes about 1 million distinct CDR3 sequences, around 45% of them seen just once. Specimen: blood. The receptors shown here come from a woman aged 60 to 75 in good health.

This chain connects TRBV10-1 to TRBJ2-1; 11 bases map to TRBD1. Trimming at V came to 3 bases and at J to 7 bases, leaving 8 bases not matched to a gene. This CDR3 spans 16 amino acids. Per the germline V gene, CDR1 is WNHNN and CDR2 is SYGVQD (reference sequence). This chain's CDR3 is CASSDRGQGARNEQFF. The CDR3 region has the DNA TGCGCCAGCAGTGACCGCGGACAGGGGGCGCGGAATGAGCAGTTCTTC.

The DNA for the CDR3 is TGTGCCAGCAGCGTACTGCCGGGGGCGCATGGCTACACCTTC. Protein sequence: CASSVLPGAHGYTF. The chain links TRBV7-2 to TRBJ1-2; a possible D gene is TRBD1 (6 bases). There are 14 residues in the CDR3. Trimming took 5 bases from V and 6 from J, leaving 16 bases between them. Per the germline V gene, CDR1 is SGHTA and CDR2 is FQGNSA.

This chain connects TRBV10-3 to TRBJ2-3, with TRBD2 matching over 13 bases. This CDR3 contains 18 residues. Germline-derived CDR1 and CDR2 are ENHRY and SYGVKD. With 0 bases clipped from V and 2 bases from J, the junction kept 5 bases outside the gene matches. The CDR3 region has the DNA TGTGCCATCAGTGAGTCGATGACTAGCGGGAGGTCCACAGATACGCAGTATTTT. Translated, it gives CAISESMTSGRSTDTQYF.

In DNA, the CDR3 is TGCGCCAGCAGCTCGCTACAGGGCCGATCGGGCGAGCAGTACTTC. This sequence encodes CASSSLQGRSGEQYF. This chain links TRBV5-1 with TRBJ2-7; maybe TRBD1 (6 bases). Trimming cost V 3 bases and J 6 bases, with 19 bases left between them. There are 15 residues in the CDR3. Germline-derived CDR1 and CDR2 are SGHRS and YFSETQ.

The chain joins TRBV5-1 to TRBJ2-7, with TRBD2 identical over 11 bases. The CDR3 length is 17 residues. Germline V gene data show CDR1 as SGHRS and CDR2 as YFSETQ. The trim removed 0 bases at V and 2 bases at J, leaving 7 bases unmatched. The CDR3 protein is CASSLAKTSGAPYEQYF. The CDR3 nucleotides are TGCGCCAGCAGCTTGGCCAAGACTAGCGGGGCCCCCTACGAGCAGTACTTC.

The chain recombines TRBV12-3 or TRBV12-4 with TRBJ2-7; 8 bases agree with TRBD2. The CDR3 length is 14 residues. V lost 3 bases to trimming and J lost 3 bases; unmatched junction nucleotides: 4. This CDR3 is CASSLRREGYEQYF. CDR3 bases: TGTGCCAGCAGTTTGCGACGGGAGGGCTACGAGCAGTACTTC.

DNA for the CDR3: TGTGCCAGCAGTCAACCCCCAGGCCTTGGGGGCTACACCTTC. It codes for CASSQPPGLGGYTF. This chain joins TRBV28 and TRBJ1-2, with D uncertain. The CDR3 totals 14 residues. The V gene lost 5 bases and the J gene lost 8 bases, with 18 bases spanning the gap. The germline V gene encodes CDR1 MDHEN and CDR2 SYDVKM.

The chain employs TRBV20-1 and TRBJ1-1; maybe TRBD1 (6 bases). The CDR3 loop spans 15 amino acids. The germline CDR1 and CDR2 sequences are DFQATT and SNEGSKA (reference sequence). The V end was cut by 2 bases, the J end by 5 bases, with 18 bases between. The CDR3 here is CSARPLGLGGTEAFF. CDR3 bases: TGCAGTGCTAGACCCCTAGGTCTAGGGGGGACTGAAGCTTTCTTT.

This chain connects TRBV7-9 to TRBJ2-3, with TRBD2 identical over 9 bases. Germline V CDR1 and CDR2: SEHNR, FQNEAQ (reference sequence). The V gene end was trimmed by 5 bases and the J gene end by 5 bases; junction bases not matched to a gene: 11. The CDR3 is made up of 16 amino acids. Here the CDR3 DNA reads TGTGCCAGCAGCCTTCTGGCTAGCGGGACTAGAGATACGCAGTATTTT. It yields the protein CASSLLASGTRDTQYF.

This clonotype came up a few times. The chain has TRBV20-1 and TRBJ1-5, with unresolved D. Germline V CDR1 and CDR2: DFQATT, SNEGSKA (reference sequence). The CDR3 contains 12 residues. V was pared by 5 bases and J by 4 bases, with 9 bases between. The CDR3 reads CSAATLNQPQHF. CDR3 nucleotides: TGCAGTGCTGCCACCCTAAATCAGCCCCAGCATTTT.

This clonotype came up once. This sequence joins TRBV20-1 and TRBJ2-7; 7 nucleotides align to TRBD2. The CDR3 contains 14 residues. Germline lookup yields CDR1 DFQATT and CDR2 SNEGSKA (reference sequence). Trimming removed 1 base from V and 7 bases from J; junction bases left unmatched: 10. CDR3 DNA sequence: TGCAGTGCTAGAGGGGACTACCCCCCTAATGAGCAGTACTTC. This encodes CSARGDYPPNEQYF.

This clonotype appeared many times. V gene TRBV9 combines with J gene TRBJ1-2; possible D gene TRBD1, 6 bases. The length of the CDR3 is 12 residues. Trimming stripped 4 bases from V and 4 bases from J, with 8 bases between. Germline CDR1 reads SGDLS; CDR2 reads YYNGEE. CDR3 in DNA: TGTGCCAGCAGCCCACAGGGCTATGGCTACACCTTC. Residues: CASSPQGYGYTF.

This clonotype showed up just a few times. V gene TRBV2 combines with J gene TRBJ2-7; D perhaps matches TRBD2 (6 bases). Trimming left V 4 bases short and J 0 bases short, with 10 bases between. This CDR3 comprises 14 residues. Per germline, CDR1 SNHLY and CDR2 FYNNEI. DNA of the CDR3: TGTGCCAGCAGTGCTAGCGCCAGCTCCTACGAGCAGTACTTC. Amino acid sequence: CASSASASSYEQYF.

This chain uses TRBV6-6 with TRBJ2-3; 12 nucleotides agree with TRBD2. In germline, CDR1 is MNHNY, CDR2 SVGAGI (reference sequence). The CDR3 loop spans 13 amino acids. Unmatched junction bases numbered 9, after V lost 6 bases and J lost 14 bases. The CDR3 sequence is CASSQTRLAGVYF. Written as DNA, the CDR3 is TGTGCCAGCAGCCAAACCCGACTAGCGGGAGTGTATTTT.

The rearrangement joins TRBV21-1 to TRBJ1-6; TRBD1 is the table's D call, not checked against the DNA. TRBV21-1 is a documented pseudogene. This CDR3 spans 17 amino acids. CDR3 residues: CASSRSPGISYNSPLHF. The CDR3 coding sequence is TGTGCCAGCAGCCGGTCCCCGGGTATTTCCTATAATTCACCCCTCCACTTT.